This TCR beta chain appears in the sequencing data of a study of beta chain features in type 1 diabetes. About the study: In all, around 99 million sorted cells from all samples were analyzed. Regarding the study as a whole: Here, the possible influence of HLA type (on TCRB rearrangement) remained unresolved.

Sorted CD4+ subsets: naive, central memory, regulatory, stem cell-like memory (CD45RO/CCR7/CD25/CD127/CD95/CD27 panel). All of the sorted populations showed purity greater than 95%. V was clipped by 3 bases and J by 2 bases, with 14 bases between them. CDR3 length: 16 residues. Per the germline V gene, CDR1 is MGHRA and CDR2 is YSYEKL. Comment on this clone: Its matching antigen is unknown.

Expressed TCRB transcripts were sequenced, since all the RNA that had been isolated was reverse transcribed. Using immunoSEQ multiplex PCR, the repertoire was profiled, and TCRdb retains in-frame clones only, with some absent. The sample holds 200,000 to 250,000 clones, over 7.5% seen once. The clonotype comes from a woman aged 18-29 years in good health. The chain links TRBV4-1 to TRBJ1-5; TRBD1 might be the D (6 bases). The sequenced sample was naive CD4+ T cells from blood. CDR3 in DNA: TGCGCCAGCAGCCAGATCAGGGGCTCTGGCAATCAGCCCCAGCATTTT. Amino acid sequence: CASSQIRGSGNQPQHF.